This TCR beta chain was identified during a study of vaccination effects on CD4 cells after COVID-19. Study-level results: Researchers report that only 1 of 255 vaccine-induced clones in healthy vaccinees cross-reacted with common cold coronaviruses.

Assay used: immunoSEQ multiplex PCR; TCRdb lists only in-frame clones, some missing. The sample yields some 25,000 clones, around two thirds seen once. On this clone: Its antigen is unidentified.

The V gene end was trimmed by 3 bases and the J gene end by 9 bases; junction bases not matched to a gene: 6. This CDR3 contains 13 residues. Before sequencing, viral peptide pools were used by the ViraFEST assay to expand antigen-specific CD4+ T cells. CD4+ T cell isolation took place after nine to eleven days of culture. The healthy vaccine recipients, who had no prior SARS-CoV-2 infection, showed negative nucleocapsid antibodies. Each culture well received a few million PBMC. These cells were then cultured in IMDM with about 10 IU/ml IL-2 and 9 to 10 ug/ml peptides. It was on days 3 and 7 that half the medium was replaced with IL-2 medium.

The receptor comes from a human donor who received a COVID-19 vaccine. The V and J genes are TRBV12-3 or TRBV12-4 and TRBJ2-7; 9 bases line up with TRBD1. The sequenced sample was CD4+ T cells from PBMCs cultured with HCoV-OC43 spike peptides, obtained before COVID-19 vaccination. The subset is: HCoV-OC43 spike overlapping peptide pool stimulation. Written as DNA, the CDR3 is TGTGCCAGCAGTTTTAGGGACAGGGAAATGCAGTACTTC. It specifies CASSFRDREMQYF.